The rows below give T cell receptor beta chains drawn from one sample of a study of shared clonotypes between healthy human individuals. Assay used: immunoSEQ multiplex PCR; TCRdb lists only in-frame clones, some missing. The sample contains around 1.5 million clones, 95% to 99% of which appear only once. Sequences were obtained from naive CD4+ T cells sorted from blood. Receptor source: a man aged 30 to 39 in good health. The CDR3 runs from the conserved cysteine through the conserved F or W. Fields, in order: J gene, V gene, D gene, CDR3 DNA, CDR3 protein. The D gene is left open where the match is weak.

TRBJ1-5 | TRBV6-6 | NA | TGTGCCAGCAGTGCCGCCGGCAGGGGCAATCAGCCCCAGCATTTT | CASSAAGRGNQPQHF
TRBJ2-3 | TRBV21-1 | NA | TGTGCCAGCCCGAGGCGAGGGAGGGCCTCACAAGATACGCAGTATTTT | CASPRRGRASQDTQYF
TRBJ2-1 | TRBV27 | NA | TGTGCCAGCAGTCCCCTCGGGACGGCTAAAAATGAGCAGTTCTTC | CASSPLGTAKNEQFF
TRBJ2-5 | TRBV10-1 | TRBD2 | TGCGCCAGCAGTGAGTCGGTACTAGCGGGGGTACAAGAGACCCAGTACTTC | CASSESVLAGVQETQYF
TRBJ2-2 | TRBV5-1 | NA | TGCGCCAGCAGCTGGGCTAGCAAGAACACCGGGGAGCTGTTTTTT | CASSWASKNTGELFF
TRBJ1-5 | TRBV2 | NA | TGTGCCAGCAGAGTAGGGTCCCCGGGGCATCAGCCCCAGCATTTT | CASRVGSPGHQPQHF
TRBJ2-3 | TRBV6-5 | NA | TGTGCCAGCACCGCAGGTGCTAGCACAGATACGCAGTATTTT | CASTAGASTDTQYF
TRBJ2-7 | TRBV5-4 | NA | TGTGCCAGCAGCAAATCCACAGGGACTGAGCAGTACTTC | CASSKSTGTEQYF
TRBJ2-7 | TRBV14 | NA | TGTGCCAGCAGCCTTAGCTCTGGCTCCTACGAGCAGTACTTC | CASSLSSGSYEQYF
TRBJ2-7 | TRBV9 | NA | TGTGCCAGCAGCGTATTGGGTGGGGAGCAGTACTTC | CASSVLGGEQYF
TRBJ1-1 | TRBV2 | TRBD1 | TGTGCCGGGGTACGGGACAGTAGCACTGAAGCTTTCTTT | CAGVRDSSTEAFF